These 32 T cell receptor beta chains were all obtained from the same sample, sequenced in a study of T-cell memory formation after mild COVID-19. TCRdb processed the 5' RACE reads anew with MiXCR; each CDR3 protein has one entry. The data show 40,000 to 55,000 distinct CDR3 sequences, around 10% seen once. Sequencing was done on a sample of PBMCs or a T cell subset sorted from them (not recorded which). The receptors derive from a man aged 18-30 years who had mild COVID-19 (a few samples of this study predate the infection). Cell type and time point are not known.

The genes are TRBV5-1 and TRBJ2-5; D possibly uses TRBD1 or TRBD2 (6 bases each). The CDR3 contains 14 residues. Germline CDR1 SGHRS, CDR2 YFSETQ. V was cut by 0 bases and J by 4 bases, with 10 bases left in between. The CDR3 here is CASSLAGGGETQYF. Written as DNA, the CDR3 is TGCGCCAGCAGCTTGGCCGGGGGCGGAGAGACCCAGTACTTC.

This CDR3 reads CASSRARGGRGETQYF. The CDR3 DNA reads as TGCGCCAGCAGCCGCGCGCGAGGGGGCCGCGGGGAGACCCAGTACTTC. This rearrangement joins TRBV4-3 to TRBJ2-5; TRBD1 aligns across 7 bases. The germline V gene has CDR1 LGHNA and CDR2 YSLEER. Trimming cost V 4 bases and J 5 bases; bases outside gene matches: 13. The CDR3 is 16 residues long.

Ten or more counts support this clonotype. V and J are TRBV5-1 and TRBJ1-1; D not certain. Trimming stripped 1 base from V and 2 bases from J, with 9 bases between. Germline CDR1 reads SGHRS; CDR2 reads YFSETQ. This CDR3 comprises 14 residues. The CDR3 DNA is TGCGCCAGCAGCTTGATGTTACGCAACACTGAAGCTTTCTTT. Translation gives CASSLMLRNTEAFF.

The rearrangement uses TRBV3-2 and TRBJ2-5; TRBD1 is taken as the D call from the table, unchecked against the DNA. TRBV3-2 is a pseudogene locus. This CDR3 comprises 16 residues. The CDR3 DNA reads as TGTGCCAGCAGCCAGGGTCTTACCGGGGCCCACGAGACCCAGTACTTC. This codes for CASSQGLTGAHETQYF.

The genes are TRBV7-2 and TRBJ1-5, with D maybe TRBD1 (5 bases). The V end lost 5 bases, the J end lost 6 bases, and 11 bases lay between the germline ends. Germline-derived CDR1 and CDR2 are SGHTA and FQGNSA. This CDR3 is built from 13 residues. The CDR3 nucleotides read TGTGCCAGCAGCCGTCAGGGAGCTCAGCCCCAGCATTTT. It is translated as CASSRQGAQPQHF.

This clonotype was seen a few times. This rearrangement joins TRBV7-9 to TRBJ1-1; D is possibly TRBD1 (6 bases). The CDR3 has 13 amino acids. Germline CDR1 is SEHNR and CDR2 is FQNEAQ (reference sequence). V dropped 2 bases and J dropped 5 bases, with 9 bases sitting between them. CDR3 sequence: CASSLLGGTEAFF. The CDR3 DNA follows: TGTGCCAGCAGCTTATTAGGGGGAACTGAAGCTTTCTTT.

V gene TRBV6-2 or TRBV6-3 combines with J gene TRBJ2-5; 8 bases map to TRBD1. Germline trimming cut 0 bases from V and 3 bases from J; bases unmatched to any gene: 9. Looked up from germline, CDR1 is MNHEY and CDR2 is SVGEGT. The CDR3 extends over 17 amino acids. CDR3: CASSYSTSSDREETQYF. In nucleotides, the CDR3 is TGTGCCAGCAGTTACTCTACCTCCTCGGACAGGGAAGAGACCCAGTACTTC.

In its sample, this clonotype ranks as medium-sized (0.01 to 0.1%). The genes are TRBV7-2 and TRBJ1-1; no definite D call. Between the trimmed V and J ends, which lost 5 bases and 4 bases, there was a span of 8 bases. Germline CDR1 SGHTA, CDR2 FQGNSA. This CDR3 spans 12 amino acids. CDR3 DNA sequence: TGTGCCAGCAGCATAAGTTCCACTGAAGCTTTCTTT. Translation gives CASSISSTEAFF.

By share, this clonotype counts as medium-sized (0.01 to 0.1%). The chain uses TRBV5-1 and TRBJ1-6; D is unresolved. CDR1 and CDR2 from the germline V gene are SGHRS and YFSETQ. The CDR3 runs 15 residues. V was trimmed by 0 bases and J by 7 bases, leaving 11 bases between them. The CDR3 DNA follows: TGCGCCAGCAGCTTGGGGGCGTCTTACAATTCACCCCTCCACTTT. This gives the protein CASSLGASYNSPLHF.

This chain links TRBV6-2 or TRBV6-3 with TRBJ1-6; D possibly corresponds to TRBD1 (5 bases). CDR1 and CDR2 from the germline V gene are MNHEY and SVGEGT. Trimming took off 7 bases at V and 7 bases at J, with 14 bases between the two ends. This CDR3 is 14 amino acids long. The DNA for the CDR3 is TGTGCCAGCAACCAATGGGGCAACAATTCACCCCTCCACTTT. Translated, it gives CASNQWGNNSPLHF.

This clonotype was found a few times. V usage is TRBV23-1 and J usage is TRBJ2-7, with D perhaps matching TRBD1 (6 bases). TRBV23-1 is an ORF, with its function uncertain. This CDR3 contains 15 residues. Trimming pared 7 bases from V and 9 bases from J, leaving 25 bases between. This chain's CDR3 is CASTSLQAGDGSQYF. As DNA, the CDR3 is TGCGCCAGCACCTCCCTTCAGGCAGGGGACGGCTCGCAGTACTTC.

This clonotype was counted only a few times. The J gene is TRBJ2-1, the V gene TRBV10-3; the D call may be TRBD1 or TRBD2 (5 bases each). Trimming cost V 11 bases and J 4 bases, with 21 bases left between them. This CDR3 region has 15 residues. Germline CDR1 and CDR2: ENHRY and SYGVKD. The CDR3 reads CALSERAGPYNEQFF. The CDR3 region has the DNA TGTGCCTTGTCGGAGAGGGCAGGGCCATACAATGAGCAGTTCTTC.

This rearrangement joins TRBV7-8 to TRBJ2-7; D is uncertain. Trimming shortened V by 1 base and J by 4 bases, and 11 bases separated the two germline ends. The V gene's germline CDR1 is SGHVS and CDR2 FQNEAQ. There are 14 residues in the CDR3. The CDR3: CASSLGSRMYEQYV. DNA for the CDR3: TGTGCCAGCAGCTTAGGTTCGCGGATGTACGAGCAGTACGTC.

The gene calls are TRBV27 and TRBJ2-2, with 10 bases that match TRBD2. The CDR3 is 17 residues long. CDR1 is MNHEY, CDR2 SMNVEV, per germline (reference sequence). V shed 6 bases and J 0 bases; nucleotides not matched to a gene: 7. The chain's CDR3 is CASSRRAGGPNTGELFF. CDR3 DNA sequence: TGTGCCAGCAGCAGGCGAGCGGGAGGGCCGAACACCGGGGAGCTGTTTTTT.

The chain combines TRBV30 with TRBJ1-1; D not certain. Germline assignment: CDR1 GTSNPN and CDR2 SVGIG (reference sequence). The CDR3 totals 11 residues. The V and J ends lost 2 bases and 6 bases respectively, with 7 bases between them. CDR3 sequence: CAWSMAAEAFF. In DNA, the CDR3 is TGTGCCTGGAGTATGGCAGCTGAAGCTTTCTTT.

This rearrangement joins TRBV11-2 to TRBJ2-7, with 9 nucleotides matching TRBD1. The CDR3 covers 17 residues. Germline CDR1 reads SGHAT; CDR2 reads FQNNGV. V gave up 4 bases and J gave up 5 bases; unmatched junction bases: 15. For the CDR3, the DNA is TGTGCCAGCAGCTCCTTCTACGCGACAGGGGGATTTAACGAGCAGTACTTC. Protein sequence: CASSSFYATGGFNEQYF.

The chain recombines TRBV25-1 with TRBJ2-5, with D tentatively TRBD2 (6 bases). This CDR3 is built from 15 residues. Germline V gives CDR1 MGHDK, CDR2 SYGVNS. The V end was cut by 2 bases, the J end by 5 bases, with 15 bases between. The CDR3 is CASSEPYDRGETQYF. In nucleotides, the CDR3 is TGTGCCAGCAGTGAACCCTACGACCGGGGGGAGACCCAGTACTTC.

This clonotype was found a few times. V gene TRBV20-1 combines with J gene TRBJ2-5; TRBD2 agrees at 8 bases. Trimming at V came to 0 bases and at J to 5 bases, leaving 5 bases not matched to a gene. The length of the CDR3 is 14 residues. Germline V gene lookup returns CDR1 DFQATT and CDR2 SNEGSKA (reference sequence). CDR3 in amino acids: CSARDPAGVETQYF. CDR3 DNA sequence: TGCAGTGCTAGAGATCCAGCGGGGGTGGAGACCCAGTACTTC.

In this sample, this clonotype turned up a few times. The chain combines TRBV29-1 with TRBJ2-7; maybe TRBD1 (6 bases). Trimming stripped 6 bases from V and 4 bases from J, with 16 bases between. CDR3 size: 13 residues. Per germline, CDR1 SQVTM and CDR2 ANQGSEA. CDR3 coding DNA: TGCAGCGTGGTGGGCCAGGGGTTTTACGAGCAGTACTTC. It translates to CSVVGQGFYEQYF.

The rearrangement uses TRBV6-2 or TRBV6-3 and TRBJ2-7; the D gene is possibly TRBD1 (5 bases). Germline CDR1 MNHEY, CDR2 SVGEGT. Trimming removed 3 bases from V and 6 bases from J, with 15 bases in between. The CDR3 extends over 14 amino acids. CDR3 protein: CASSYMQGVGEQYV. The CDR3 bases are TGTGCCAGCAGTTATATGCAGGGTGTCGGCGAGCAGTACGTC.

By sample fraction, this clonotype is medium-sized (0.01 to 0.1%). The chain combines TRBV5-1 with TRBJ2-7, with D hard to call. Looked up from germline, CDR1 is SGHRS and CDR2 is YFSETQ. V lost 8 bases and J 1 base, leaving 10 bases between the germline ends. This CDR3 is 12 amino acids long. The chain's CDR3 is CASGFGSYEQYF. Here the CDR3 DNA reads TGCGCCAGTGGATTTGGGTCCTACGAGCAGTACTTC. The full variable domain, its missing parts supplied by reference TRBV5-1 and TRBJ2-7, is KAGVTQTPRYLIKTRGQQVTLSCSPISGHRSVSWYQQTPGQGLQFLFEYFSETQRNKGNFPGRFSGRQFSNSRSEMNVSTLELGDSALYLCASGFGSYEQYFGPGTRLTVT.

This clonotype appeared a few times. An end of the junction differs from the germline gene, which may be a read error. For the CDR3, the DNA is TGCGCCAGCAGTTTGGGGTCGGGGTTGGGAGATACGCAGTATTTT. Protein: CASSLGSGLGDTQYF. The V and J genes are TRBV5-1 and TRBJ2-3; maybe TRBD2 (5 bases). The germline CDR1 and CDR2 sequences are SGHRS and YFSETQ. The CDR3 runs to 15 residues.

This clonotype turned up a few times. V is TRBV11-2 and J is TRBJ2-7; a possible D gene is TRBD1 (5 bases). Deletions cut 5 bases from V and 2 bases from J, with 16 bases between. This CDR3 contains 15 residues. Per the germline V gene, CDR1 is SGHAT and CDR2 is FQNNGV. This CDR3 is CASSVPGFPAYEQYF. The CDR3 DNA sequence: TGTGCCAGCAGCGTTCCAGGGTTCCCTGCCTACGAGCAGTACTTC.

Many counts were recorded for this clonotype. J is TRBJ1-4 and V is TRBV7-8; no firm D call. CDR3 size: 16 residues. V was cut by 2 bases and J by 8 bases, with 18 bases left in between. Germline-derived CDR1 and CDR2 are SGHVS and FQNEAQ. The CDR3 nucleotides are TGTGCCAGCAGCTTAATGGGCGTATTCCGTGAAGAAAAACTGTTTTTT. This gives the protein CASSLMGVFREEKLFF.

This clonotype was seen only a few times. V and J are TRBV11-2 and TRBJ2-3; D may be TRBD2 (6 bases). Trimming shortened V by 4 bases and J by 0 bases, and 11 bases separated the two germline ends. Germline lookup yields CDR1 SGHAT and CDR2 FQNNGV. The CDR3 covers 15 residues. CDR3 sequence (DNA): TGTGCCAGCAGCTACTGGGGGGATAGCACAGATACGCAGTATTTT. Its translation is CASSYWGDSTDTQYF.

This clonotype was detected a few times. This chain uses TRBV2 with TRBJ2-5; D remains unclear. Germline CDR1 SNHLY, CDR2 FYNNEI. The CDR3 totals 12 residues. V was cut by 2 bases and J by 5 bases, with 6 bases left in between. The CDR3 loop reads CASSESWETQYF. DNA for the CDR3: TGTGCCAGCAGTGAATCTTGGGAGACCCAGTACTTC.

This clonotype was counted a few times. This chain links TRBV7-2 with TRBJ1-1; D is unclear. The CDR3 is 16 residues long. V lost 1 base to trimming and J lost 0 bases, with 12 bases between them. Germline lookup yields CDR1 SGHTA and CDR2 FQGNSA. The CDR3: CASSLGTLRVNTEAFF. The CDR3 bases are TGTGCCAGCAGCTTAGGGACGCTGCGCGTGAACACTGAAGCTTTCTTT.

This chain links TRBV11-2 with TRBJ1-2, with 8 bases aligning to TRBD1. V shed 4 bases, J shed 6 bases, and the junction held 4 bases outside the gene matches. The germline V gene has CDR1 SGHAT and CDR2 FQNNGV. CDR3 length equals 13 residues. The CDR3: CASSSQGGHGYTF. In DNA, the CDR3 is TGTGCCAGCAGCTCACAGGGGGGTCATGGCTACACCTTC.

J is TRBJ1-6 and V is TRBV6-5; D is unresolved. Germline loops: CDR1 MNHEY, CDR2 SVGAGI. The CDR3 length is 13 residues. Trimming shortened V by 2 bases and J by 7 bases, and 6 bases separated the two germline ends. CDR3 protein: CASSYGVNSPLHF. The CDR3 DNA reads as TGTGCCAGCAGTTACGGCGTGAATTCACCCCTCCACTTT.

This clonotype occurred many times. The CDR3 is CSANLAGGFTDTQYF. In DNA, the CDR3 is TGCAGTGCCAACCTAGCGGGGGGCTTCACAGATACGCAGTATTTT. This chain uses TRBV20-1 with TRBJ2-3; the match to TRBD2 covers 11 bases. This CDR3 has 15 residues. V lost 6 bases and J lost 2; bases outside the gene matches: 7. Per the germline V gene, CDR1 is DFQATT and CDR2 is SNEGSKA (reference sequence).

Here the CDR3 DNA reads TGTGCCAGCAGTTCGAATCAGGGGGCAAGCAATCAGCCCCAGCATTTT. Residues: CASSSNQGASNQPQHF. This chain links TRBV28 with TRBJ1-5; TRBD1 aligns across 8 bases. J gave up 1 base and V 4 bases, and 6 bases lay outside the gene matches. The CDR3 has 16 residues. Germline V lookup: CDR1 MDHEN, CDR2 SYDVKM.

This clonotype was seen only a few times. The rearrangement uses TRBV20-1 and TRBJ2-2, with TRBD1 as a possible D gene (6 bases). This CDR3 comprises 15 residues. Trimming left V 6 bases short and J 8 bases short, with 22 bases between. CDR1 is DFQATT, CDR2 SNEGSKA, per germline (reference sequence). CDR3 region: CSAESGTHPWGELFF. The CDR3 coding sequence is TGCAGTGCGGAGTCCGGGACACACCCCTGGGGGGAGCTGTTTTTT.